The rows below give T cell receptor beta chains drawn from one sample of a study of CD8 T cells in Susac syndrome. MiXCR was run by TCRdb on the immunoSEQ multiplex PCR reads, yielding one entry per CDR3 protein. The table records some 300,000 distinct CDR3 sequences, about 88% of them present only once. Material for sequencing was CD8+ T cells from PBMCs. These receptors were obtained from a human donor with multiple sclerosis. Both conserved end residues are part of each CDR3. Fields, in order: J gene, V gene, clone size, CDR3 length, D gene, CDR3 DNA, CDR3 protein. A D gene is named only where the DNA matches it firmly. For some rows the clone size is stated as once, few or many, or as a class when expanded; others skip it.

TRBJ1-2 TRBV30 . 13 TRBD1 TGTGCCTGGAGTTCAACAGGGGTCTATGGCTACACCTTC CAWSSTGVYGYTF
TRBJ2-5 TRBV14 . 15 . TGTGCCAGCAGCCAGCTGGGGCAGGGGTTTGAGACCCAGTACTTC CASSQLGQGFETQYF
TRBJ2-5 TRBV14 . 15 . TGTGCCAGCAGCCACGGACAGCAGTACCAAGAGACCCAGTACTTC CASSHGQQYQETQYF
TRBJ2-2 TRBV6-5 . 13 . TGTGCCAGCACATACAGCTCGGGTGGGGAGCTGTTTTTT CASTYSSGGELFF
TRBJ2-5 TRBV12-3/TRBV12-4 . 20 TRBD2 TGTGCCAGCAGTTTCCCTAAACCAGCGGGAGTTGATGGAGCTATGGAGACCCAGTACTTC CASSFPKPAGVDGAMETQYF
TRBJ2-1 TRBV2 . 14 . TGTGCCAGCCTTGGGACTGGGCCCTACAATGAGCAGTTCTTC CASLGTGPYNEQFF
TRBJ1-1 TRBV7-8 . 14 TRBD1 TGTGCCAGTAGCTTATCAGGGGGGATTACTGAAGCTTTCTTT CASSLSGGITEAFF
TRBJ1-2 TRBV7-9 . 14 . TGTGCCAGCAGCTTACAGGAAGTCGGTTACGGCTACACCTTC CASSLQEVGYGYTF
TRBJ2-2 TRBV7-8 . 14 TRBD2 TGTGCCACCCGGGGACTACTGAACACCGGGGAGCTGTTTTTT CATRGLLNTGELFF
TRBJ2-1 TRBV6-2/TRBV6-3 . 13 . TGTGCCAGCAGTTACGGCGGAGACCTCGAGCAGTTCTTC CASSYGGDLEQFF
TRBJ2-1 TRBV6-2/TRBV6-3 . 15 TRBD2 TGTGCCAGCAGTTACGGGACTAGCGGGAGCGGGGGAGAGTTCTTC CASSYGTSGSGGEFF
TRBJ2-7 TRBV9 . 12 . TGTGCCAGCAGCGTAGAAGGGACCGAGCAGTACTTC CASSVEGTEQYF
TRBJ2-3 TRBV12-3/TRBV12-4 . 13 . TGTGCCAGCACTGAGAGTAACACAGATACGCAGTATTTT CASTESNTDTQYF
TRBJ2-4 TRBV20-1 . 16 TRBD2 TGCAGTGCTAGAGGCATAGGCGGGAGGGGGAGCGACATTCAGTACTTC CSARGIGGRGSDIQYF
TRBJ1-2 TRBV30 once 12 . TGTGCCTGGAGTGCAGGGACCTATGGCTACACCTTC CAWSAGTYGYTF
TRBJ1-5 TRBV6-8 . 17 . TGTGCCAGCAGCCCTGAGGAGGGAAGCAACCTCAATCAGCCCCAGCATTTT CASSPEEGSNLNQPQHF
TRBJ2-3 TRBV20-1 . 16 . TGCAGTGCTATCCCCCGGACCAACGATTTCACAGATACGCAGTATTTT CSAIPRTNDFTDTQYF
TRBJ2-3 TRBV28 . 14 TRBD2 TGTGCCAGCATTACTAGCGGGTACACAGATACGCAGTATTTT CASITSGYTDTQYF
TRBJ2-1 TRBV9 once 15 TRBD1 TGTGCCAGCAGCGCCCTCGGACAGGGTGACAATGAGCAGTTCTTC CASSALGQGDNEQFF
TRBJ1-1 TRBV6-4 . 14 . TGTGCCAGCAGTGAGGACAGCTCAAACACTGAAGCTTTCTTT CASSEDSSNTEAFF
TRBJ2-7 TRBV5-1 . 14 TRBD1 TGCGCCAGCAGCTTGAGGCAGGGGGCGAACGAGCAGTACTTC CASSLRQGANEQYF
TRBJ2-2 TRBV27 once 16 TRBD2 TGTGCCAGCAGTTCCATAGCGGGGGGGCCCCCCGGGGAGCTGTTTTTT CASSSIAGGPPGELFF
TRBJ2-7 TRBV4-3 . 15 . TGCGCCAGCAGCCAAGCTCCGACAGGCCACTACGAGCAGTACTTC CASSQAPTGHYEQYF
TRBJ2-3 TRBV12-3/TRBV12-4 . 17 . TGTGCCAGCAGTTTAGGGTGGGGGGACAGCCACACAGATACGCAGTATTTT CASSLGWGDSHTDTQYF
TRBJ2-7 TRBV7-9 . 15 TRBD1 TGTGCCAGCAGCTACGGACAGGGGGACTTTTACGAGCAGTACTTC CASSYGQGDFYEQYF
TRBJ2-5 TRBV28 . 18 . TGTGCCAGCAGTTATCGCCCCGGACAGTTTAGCGGCCAAGAGACCCAGTACTTC CASSYRPGQFSGQETQYF
TRBJ1-2 TRBV30 . 13 . TGTGCCTGGAGTATAGGGCAGGGAATGGACTACACCTTC CAWSIGQGMDYTF
TRBJ2-1 TRBV20-1 . 20 TRBD2 TGCAGTGCTGCCCTGGGGGCGGGAGGGCCGAACCCAAGCTCCTACAATGAGCAGTTCTTC CSAALGAGGPNPSSYNEQFF
TRBJ2-1 TRBV7-9 . 16 . TGTGCCAGCAGCCCAAGTCAGGGCCCGGGGTACAATGAGCAGTTCTTC CASSPSQGPGYNEQFF
TRBJ1-4 TRBV7-9 . 17 TRBD1 TGTGCCAGCAGCTCTCCTGGGACAGGGGGCGCGCATGAAAAACTGTTTTTT CASSSPGTGGAHEKLFF
TRBJ2-7 TRBV20-1 . 14 . TGCAGTGCTAGAGTTAAGACAGGCTACTACGAGCAGTACTTC CSARVKTGYYEQYF
TRBJ2-1 TRBV4-1 . 15 . TGCGCCAGCAGCCAAGATGACTTACTGGGGAATGAGCAGTTCTTC CASSQDDLLGNEQFF
TRBJ2-7 TRBV7-8 few 15 TRBD1 TGTGCCAGCAGCCCTCACAGGGGGCCCTCATACGAGCAGTACTTC CASSPHRGPSYEQYF
TRBJ1-1 TRBV15 . 15 . TGTGCCACCAGCAGAGATATGAGGGGGGACACTGAAGCTTTCTTT CATSRDMRGDTEAFF
TRBJ2-1 TRBV11-2 . 18 TRBD2 TGTGCCAGCAGCTTAAGGACTAGCGGGAAGATTTACTACAATGAGCAGTTCTTC CASSLRTSGKIYYNEQFF